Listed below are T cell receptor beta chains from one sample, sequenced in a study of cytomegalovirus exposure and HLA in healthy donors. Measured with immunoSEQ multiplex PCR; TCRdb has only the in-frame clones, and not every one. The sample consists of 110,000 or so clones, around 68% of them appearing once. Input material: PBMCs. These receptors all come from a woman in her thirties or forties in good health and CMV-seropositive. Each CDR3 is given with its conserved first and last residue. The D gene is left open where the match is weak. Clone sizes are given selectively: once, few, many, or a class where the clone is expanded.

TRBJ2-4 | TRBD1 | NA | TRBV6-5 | TGTGCCAGCAGTTCGACAGGGACCCTAGCCAAAAACATTCAGTACTTC | CASSSTGTLAKNIQYF
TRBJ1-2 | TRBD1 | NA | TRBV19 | TGTGCCAGTACTTTGGACAGGGCTAACTATGGCTACACCTTC | CASTLDRANYGYTF
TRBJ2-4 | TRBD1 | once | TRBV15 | TGTGCCACCAGCGGCCGACAGGGAAGTCTCAAAAACATTCAGTACTTC | CATSGRQGSLKNIQYF
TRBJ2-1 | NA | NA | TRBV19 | TGTGCCAGTAGTATAAGCGATGAGCAGTTCTTC | CASSISDEQFF
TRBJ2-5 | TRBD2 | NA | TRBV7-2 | TGTGCCAGCAGCCCGCGCACTAGCGGTCTCCAAGAGACCCAGTACTTC | CASSPRTSGLQETQYF
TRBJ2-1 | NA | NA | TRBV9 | TGTGCCAGCAGCGCACGACCGGGGGGCCAGCAGTTCTTC | CASSARPGGQQFF
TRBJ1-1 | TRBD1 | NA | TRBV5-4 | TGTGCCAGCAGCAAAGACAGGGGGGGACGTGACACTGAAGCTTTCTTT | CASSKDRGGRDTEAFF
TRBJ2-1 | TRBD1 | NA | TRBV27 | TGTGCCACTACGCCGGGACAGGGGCGCCGAAGAGGTAATGAGCAGTTCTTC | CATTPGQGRRRGNEQFF
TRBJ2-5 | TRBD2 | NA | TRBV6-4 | TGTGCCAGCAGTATAGCGGGGGTCGGGACCCAGTACTTC | CASSIAGVGTQYF
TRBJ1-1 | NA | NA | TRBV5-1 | TGCGCCAGCAGCTCTACATACGGGAGGAGAAACACTGAAGCTTTCTTT | CASSSTYGRRNTEAFF
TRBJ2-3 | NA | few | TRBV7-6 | TGTGCCAGCAGCTTTCTAGCGATTAGCACAGATACGCAGTATTTT | CASSFLAISTDTQYF
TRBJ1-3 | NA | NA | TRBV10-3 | TGTGCCACCAACTCTGGAAACACCATATATTTT | CATNSGNTIYF
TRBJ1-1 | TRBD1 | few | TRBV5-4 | TGTGCCAGCAGCCAGGGACAGGGGACTTCAAGACTGAACACTGAAGCTTTCTTT | CASSQGQGTSRLNTEAFF
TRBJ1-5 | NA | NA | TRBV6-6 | TGTGCCAGCAGTTACCCGGGGGCGGGGGGGAATCAGCCCCAGCATTTT | CASSYPGAGGNQPQHF
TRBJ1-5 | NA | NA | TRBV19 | TGTGCCAGTAGTACCTGGACAGTCAATCAGCCCCAGCATTTT | CASSTWTVNQPQHF
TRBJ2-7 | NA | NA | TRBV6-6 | TGTGCCAGCAGTTCCCCCTCTACAGTGCACTCCTACGAGCAGTACTTC | CASSSPSTVHSYEQYF
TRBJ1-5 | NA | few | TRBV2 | TGTGCCAGCAGGAGGGAGCGGGATAGCAATCAGCCCCAGCATTTT | CASRRERDSNQPQHF
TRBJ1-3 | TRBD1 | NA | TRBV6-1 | TGTGCCAGCAGTTTGAACAGGGGCTCTGGAAACACCATATATTTT | CASSLNRGSGNTIYF
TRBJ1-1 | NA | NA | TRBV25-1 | TGTGCCAGCAGTGACCCCCGCGGGATGAACACTGAAGCTTTCTTT | CASSDPRGMNTEAFF
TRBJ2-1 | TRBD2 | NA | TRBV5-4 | TGTGCCAGCAGCCCAAGGGAGGGTGTAAATGAGCAGTTCTTC | CASSPREGVNEQFF
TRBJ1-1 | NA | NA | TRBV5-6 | TGTGCCAGCTTAGCTACAGGAAACACTGAAGCTTTCTTT | CASLATGNTEAFF
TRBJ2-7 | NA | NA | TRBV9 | TGTGCCAGCAGCGTAGAGGGGGACACCTCCTACGAGCAGTACTTC | CASSVEGDTSYEQYF
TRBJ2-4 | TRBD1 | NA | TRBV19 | TGTGCCAGTAGTCCTCGGACAGGTGCGGACATTCAGTACTTC | CASSPRTGADIQYF
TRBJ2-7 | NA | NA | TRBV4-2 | TGTGCCAGCAGCCAAGATTTAGTCTACGAGCAGTACTTC | CASSQDLVYEQYF
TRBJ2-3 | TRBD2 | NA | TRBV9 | TGTGCCAGCAGCGTAACTACTAGCGGGGTAGGGGATACGCAGTATTTT | CASSVTTSGVGDTQYF
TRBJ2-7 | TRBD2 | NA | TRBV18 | TGTGCCAGCTCACCATCGACGGGACTAGCGGGAGCGGAAGAGCAGTACTTC | CASSPSTGLAGAEEQYF
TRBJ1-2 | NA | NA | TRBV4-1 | TGCGCCAGCAAGTATGACGGGACTTTCCCTTCTAATGGCTACACCTTC | CASKYDGTFPSNGYTF
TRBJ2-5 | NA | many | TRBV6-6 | TGTGCCAGCAGTTACGGACAGCAGCAAGAGACCCAGTACTTC | CASSYGQQQETQYF
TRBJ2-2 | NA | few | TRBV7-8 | TGTGCCAGCAGCTCCGGGGGGAACACCGGGGAGCTGTTTTTT | CASSSGGNTGELFF
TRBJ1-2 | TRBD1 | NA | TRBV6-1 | TGTGCCAGCAGTGGCTGGGACAGGGGGGAGAACACCTTC | CASSGWDRGENTF
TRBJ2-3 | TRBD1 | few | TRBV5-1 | TGCGCCAGCAGCTTGGGGCCCCTTGACAGGGCCGATACGCAGTATTTT | CASSLGPLDRADTQYF
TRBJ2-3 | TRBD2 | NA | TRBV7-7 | TGTGCTAGCAGCTCAACACCACTAGCGGGTCTGAGGGGTACGCAGTATTTT | CASSSTPLAGLRGTQYF
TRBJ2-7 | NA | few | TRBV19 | TGTGCCAGTAGACAGGCGTCCTCCTACGAGCAGTACTTC | CASRQASSYEQYF
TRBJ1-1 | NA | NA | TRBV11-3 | TGTGCCAGCAGCGGATCCGCGGGGGTAGAGACTGAAGCTTTCTTT | CASSGSAGVETEAFF